The 3 T cell receptor beta chains below were found in one sample sequenced in a study of blood T cells in healthy people across ages. The second PCR ran roughly 7 to 12 cycles with a sample-barcoded 5' primer and J-beta primers. TCRdb independently ran MiXCR on the 5' RACE reads; one entry per CDR3 protein. The sample comprises roughly 720,000 distinct CDR3 sequences, 40% to 65% of which are singletons, and about 38% rests with the top ten. The material sequenced was blood. Every receptor here comes from an elderly man in good health.

The chain combines TRBV20-1 with TRBJ1-1, with 9 bases lining up with TRBD1. Germline V gene lookup returns CDR1 DFQATT and CDR2 SNEGSKA (reference sequence). There are 12 residues in the CDR3. The junction had 10 bases not matched to a gene; V was cut back by 6 bases and J by 11 bases. As DNA, the CDR3 is TGCAGTGCAACCGGACAGGGGTCGGCGGCTTTCTTT. It yields the protein CSATGQGSAAFF.

The chain joins TRBV20-1 to TRBJ1-6; 9 positions match TRBD1. Germline CDR1 is DFQATT and CDR2 is SNEGSKA (reference sequence). V was pared by 6 bases and J by 9 bases, with 6 bases of the junction left unmatched. The CDR3 is 13 amino acids. The CDR3 bases are TGCAGTGCGGGACAGGGTGGCGGTTCACCCCTCCACTTT. It translates to CSAGQGGGSPLHF.

This chain connects TRBV27 to TRBJ2-7, with 10 nucleotides matching TRBD1. The CDR3 spans 15 residues. Trimming removed 4 bases from V and 2 bases from J; junction bases left unmatched: 5. Germline CDR1 and CDR2: MNHEY and SMNVEV (reference sequence). The CDR3 loop reads CASSSGQGVPYEQYF. The CDR3 DNA reads as TGTGCCAGCAGTTCCGGACAGGGGGTCCCCTACGAGCAGTACTTC.